Below are 22 T cell receptor beta chains sequenced from a single sample in a study of response to subunit inactivated influenza vaccine (dated 2018 in TCRdb). This specimen's time point label, per the study, means: around 45 days after influenza vaccine administration. Library construction relied on RT-PCR. For sequencing, an Illumina HiSeq 2500 was employed. TCRdb redid the processing of the public reads, applying fastp at Q25 and MiXCR, and retained in-frame beta chains. Every distinct CDR3 protein forms one entry, paired with its most common genes and DNA. The sample table records approximately 500,000 distinct CDR3 sequences; roughly 13% of these occur just once. The biggest ten clones account for around 14% of the sample. The sample consisted of PBMCs from blood, taken roughly 48 days after vaccination. These receptors originate from a man over 45 who received an inactivated influenza vaccine. Donor details come from another sample of the same person, matched by shared clones.

V gene TRBV4-2 combines with J gene TRBJ2-7, with 8 positions matching TRBD1. The CDR3 length is 16 residues. With 0 bases clipped from V and 5 bases from J, the junction kept 9 bases outside the gene matches. From germline, CDR1 is LGHNA and CDR2 YNFKEQ. The CDR3 loop reads CASSQEQDRVAHEQYF. In DNA form, the CDR3 reads TGTGCCAGCAGCCAAGAACAGGACAGGGTCGCCCACGAGCAGTACTTC.

V is TRBV12-3 or TRBV12-4 and J is TRBJ2-7, with 10 bases lining up with TRBD2. The V segment lost 8 bases and the J segment 3 bases; nucleotides outside the gene matches: 4. CDR3 length: 13 amino acids. CDR3 region: CASCSGRNYEQYF. As DNA, the CDR3 is TGTGCCAGCTGTAGCGGGAGGAACTACGAGCAGTACTTC.

This clonotype has a handful of counts. The V call is TRBV27, the J call TRBJ2-1; 8 bases line up with TRBD2. Trimming at V came to 4 bases and at J to 1 base, leaving 9 bases not matched to a gene. Germline V gene lookup returns CDR1 MNHEY and CDR2 SMNVEV (reference sequence). The CDR3 is made up of 17 amino acids. CDR3: CASSSERLALSYNEQFF. In DNA form, the CDR3 reads TGTGCCAGCAGTTCCGAACGACTAGCGCTATCCTACAATGAGCAGTTCTTC.

To note about this clonotype: Its ends do not fully match the called genes, so a read error is possible. This sequence joins TRBV20-1 and TRBJ2-7; a weak D match, TRBD2 (6 bases). CDR3 size: 15 residues. Germline-derived CDR1 and CDR2 are DFQATT and SNEGSKA (reference sequence). The CDR3 here is CSASYPWGLSFEQYF. DNA for the CDR3: TGCAGTGCTAGCTACCCGTGGGGACTCTCCTTCGAGCAGTACTTC.

This clonotype was picked up a small number of times. The V gene is TRBV5-1, the J gene TRBJ2-7; tentatively, D is TRBD1 (8 bases). The germline CDR1 and CDR2 sequences are SGHRS and YFSETQ. The V gene lost 4 bases and the J gene lost 1 base, with 18 bases spanning the gap. The CDR3 loop spans 16 amino acids. The CDR3 DNA reads TGCGCCAGCAGCCCGGGAGGACAGGGAAGGTCCTACGAGCAGTACTTC. It translates to CASSPGGQGRSYEQYF.

This clonotype was observed a few times. The V and J genes are TRBV7-2 and TRBJ1-1; D is undetermined. The CDR3 totals 13 residues. V was pared by 6 bases and J by 0 bases, with 8 bases between. From germline, CDR1 is SGHTA and CDR2 FQGNSA. CDR3 protein: CASSVLMNTEAFF. CDR3 sequence (DNA): TGTGCCAGCAGTGTACTGATGAACACTGAAGCTTTCTTT.

This clonotype was seen a handful of times. The V gene is TRBV7-9, the J gene TRBJ1-1; TRBD1 is a possible D gene (5 bases). This CDR3 has 14 amino acids. Germline V CDR1 and CDR2: SEHNR, FQNEAQ (reference sequence). With 6 bases removed from V and 1 base from J, the gap between germline ends came to 12 bases. Here the CDR3 reads CASSKAGANTEAFF. The CDR3 bases are TGTGCCAGCAGTAAGGCCGGGGCGAACACTGAAGCTTTCTTT.

This clonotype has a handful of counts. This sequence joins TRBV29-1 and TRBJ1-2; D is ambiguous. The V end was cut by 7 bases, the J end by 4 bases, with 10 bases between. In germline, CDR1 is SQVTM, CDR2 ANQGSEA. The CDR3 is 11 amino acids. This CDR3 is CSAVRVYGYTF. CDR3 bases: TGCAGCGCCGTAAGGGTCTATGGCTACACCTTC.

This clonotype was detected a few times. The rearrangement uses TRBV4-2 and TRBJ2-5, with D hard to call. Germline V gene data show CDR1 as LGHNA and CDR2 as YNFKEQ. The CDR3 is 14 amino acids. V lost 1 base, J lost 1 base, and 7 bases lay in between. The CDR3 nucleotides are TGTGCCAGCAGCCAAGGGGCCATCCAAGAGACCCAGTACTTC. It encodes CASSQGAIQETQYF.

The V call is TRBV7-9, the J call TRBJ1-6; possibly TRBD1 for D (5 bases). There are 16 residues in the CDR3. V gave up 5 bases and J gave up 10 bases, with 21 bases separating them. Germline CDR1 and CDR2: SEHNR and FQNEAQ (reference sequence). The chain's CDR3 is CASSLLSGQGGSPLHF. DNA of the CDR3: TGTGCCAGCAGCCTCCTGTCGGGGCAGGGCGGCTCACCCCTCCACTTT. The full variable domain, completed using reference TRBV7-9 and TRBJ1-6, is DTGVSQNPRHKITKRGQNVTFRCDPISEHNRLYWYRQTLGQGPEFLTYFQNEAQLEKSRLLSDRFSAERPKGSFSTLEIQRTEQGDSAMYLCASSLLSGQGGSPLHFGNGTRLTVT.

This clonotype was counted ten times or more. The rearrangement links TRBV7-9 to TRBJ1-4; D remains ambiguous. The CDR3 runs to 13 residues. Germline V gene sequence: CDR1 SEHNR, CDR2 FQNEAQ (reference sequence). Trimming left V 1 base short and J 10 bases short, with 10 bases between. The CDR3 DNA sequence: TGTGCCAGCAGCTTAGAAGGCTCGGGAAAACTGTTTTTT. Protein sequence: CASSLEGSGKLFF. Supplemented by reference TRBV7-9 and TRBJ1-4, the full variable domain reads DTGVSQNPRHKITKRGQNVTFRCDPISEHNRLYWYRQTLGQGPEFLTYFQNEAQLEKSRLLSDRFSAERPKGSFSTLEIQRTEQGDSAMYLCASSLEGSGKLFFGSGTQLSVL.

This clonotype was seen a few times. The J gene is TRBJ2-3, the V gene TRBV20-1; D could derive from TRBD1 or TRBD2 (6 bases each). From germline, CDR1 is DFQATT and CDR2 SNEGSKA (reference sequence). The CDR3 contains 15 residues. The germline V and J ends were trimmed by 1 base and 4 bases, with 15 bases remaining between them. CDR3 sequence (DNA): TGCAGTGCTAGAGCAGGGGCGGAGGGCGCAGATACGCAGTATTTT. Amino acid sequence: CSARAGAEGADTQYF.

The genes are TRBV7-2 and TRBJ2-5; D may be TRBD1 or TRBD2 (6 bases each). The CDR3 consists of 16 residues. Germline V gene data show CDR1 as SGHTA and CDR2 as FQGNSA. Trimming removed 0 bases from V and 1 base from J, with 12 bases in between. As DNA, the CDR3 is TGTGCCAGCAGCTTAGCGGGGGCGGGGACCCAAGAGACCCAGTACTTC. Its protein product is CASSLAGAGTQETQYF.

The V and J genes are TRBV27 and TRBJ2-7; TRBD1 is a possible D gene (5 bases). Germline assignment: CDR1 MNHEY and CDR2 SMNVEV (reference sequence). The CDR3 is 14 amino acids. Trimming removed 5 bases at V and 0 bases at J, with 11 bases between. The CDR3 protein is CASSHDSLSYEQYF. CDR3 sequence (DNA): TGTGCCAGCAGTCACGACAGTCTCTCCTACGAGCAGTACTTC.

The rearrangement joins TRBV4-1 to TRBJ1-2; D not resolved. V lost 1 base to trimming and J lost 2 bases, with 8 bases between them. This CDR3 has 14 amino acids. Germline V lookup: CDR1 MGHRA, CDR2 YSYEKL. The chain's CDR3 is CASSQGHRNYGYTF. DNA of the CDR3: TGCGCCAGCAGCCAAGGTCACCGAAACTATGGCTACACCTTC.

The chain recombines TRBV7-9 with TRBJ2-7; D ambiguous. Germline assignment: CDR1 SEHNR and CDR2 FQNEAQ (reference sequence). Deletions cut 4 bases from V and 7 bases from J, with 11 bases between. The CDR3 extends over 12 amino acids. Written as DNA, the CDR3 is TGTGCCAGCAGCTCGGAACTGGGGGAGCAGTACTTC. Translation: CASSSELGEQYF.

The V and J genes are TRBV3-1 and TRBJ2-7; TRBD2 agrees at 7 bases. J was trimmed by 2 bases and V by 2 bases; bases with no gene match: 3. The germline V gene has CDR1 LGHDT and CDR2 YNNKEL (reference sequence). There are 14 residues in the CDR3. CDR3 protein: CASSQSGGTYEQYF. The CDR3 coding sequence is TGTGCCAGCAGCCAATCCGGGGGGACCTACGAGCAGTACTTC.

This clonotype was counted only a few times. This chain uses TRBV29-1 with TRBJ1-1, with 7 nucleotides matching TRBD1. Germline loops: CDR1 SQVTM, CDR2 ANQGSEA. The CDR3 totals 11 residues. CDR3: CGGRDSLEAFF. The CDR3 bases are TGCGGCGGGAGGGACAGCCTTGAAGCTTTCTTT.

This clonotype has just a few counts. The chain uses TRBV7-9 and TRBJ1-1; TRBD1 might be the D (6 bases). Germline loops: CDR1 SEHNR, CDR2 FQNEAQ (reference sequence). The CDR3 runs to 13 residues. CDR3 region: CVIPGPRGTEAFF. The CDR3 nucleotides read TGTGTCATCCCGGGACCCAGGGGCACTGAAGCTTTCTTT.

V gene TRBV7-2 combines with J gene TRBJ1-6; D remains ambiguous. V was cut by 1 base and J by 4 bases, with 11 bases left in between. The V gene's germline CDR1 is SGHTA and CDR2 FQGNSA. The CDR3 consists of 16 residues. CDR3 region: CASSLETRSYNSPLHF. The CDR3 nucleotides read TGTGCCAGCAGCTTAGAGACGAGGTCTTATAATTCACCCCTCCACTTT.

This clonotype was detected many times. The DNA of the CDR3 is TGTGCCAGCAGTTTTCGGGGGGGGGAGACCCAGTACTTC. Translation: CASSFRGGETQYF. V and J are TRBV28 and TRBJ2-5; TRBD2 aligns across 8 bases. This CDR3 comprises 13 residues. The V gene's germline CDR1 is MDHEN and CDR2 SYDVKM. J gave up 5 bases and V 3 bases, and 2 bases lay outside the gene matches.

The rearrangement joins TRBV12-3 or TRBV12-4 to TRBJ2-3, with TRBD2 identical over 11 bases. The CDR3 runs to 20 residues. The junction had 21 bases not matched to a gene; V was cut back by 6 bases and J by 4 bases. The CDR3 coding sequence is TGTGCCAGCAGCCCTCCCGCCCTAGCGGGGGGAAGGGGTTGGGCAGATACGCAGTATTTT. Translated, it gives CASSPPALAGGRGWADTQYF.